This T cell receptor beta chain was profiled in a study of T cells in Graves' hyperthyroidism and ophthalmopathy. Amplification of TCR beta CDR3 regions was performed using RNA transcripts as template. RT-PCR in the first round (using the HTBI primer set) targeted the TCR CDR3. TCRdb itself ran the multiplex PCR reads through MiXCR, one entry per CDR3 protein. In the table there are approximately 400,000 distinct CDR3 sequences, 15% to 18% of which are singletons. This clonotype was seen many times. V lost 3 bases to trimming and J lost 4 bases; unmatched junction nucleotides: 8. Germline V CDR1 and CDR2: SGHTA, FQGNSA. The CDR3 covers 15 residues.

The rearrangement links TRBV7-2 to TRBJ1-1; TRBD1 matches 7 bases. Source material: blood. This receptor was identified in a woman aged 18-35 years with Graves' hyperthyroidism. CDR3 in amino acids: CASSLWWTGGTEAFF. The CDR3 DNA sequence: TGTGCCAGCAGCTTGTGGTGGACAGGTGGCACTGAAGCTTTCTTT. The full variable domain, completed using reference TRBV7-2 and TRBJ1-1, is GAGVSQSPSNKVTEKGKDVELRCDPISGHTALYWYRQSLGQGLEFLIYFQGNSAPDKSGLPSDRFSAERTGGSVSTLTIQRTQQEDSAVYLCASSLWWTGGTEAFFGQGTRLTVV.